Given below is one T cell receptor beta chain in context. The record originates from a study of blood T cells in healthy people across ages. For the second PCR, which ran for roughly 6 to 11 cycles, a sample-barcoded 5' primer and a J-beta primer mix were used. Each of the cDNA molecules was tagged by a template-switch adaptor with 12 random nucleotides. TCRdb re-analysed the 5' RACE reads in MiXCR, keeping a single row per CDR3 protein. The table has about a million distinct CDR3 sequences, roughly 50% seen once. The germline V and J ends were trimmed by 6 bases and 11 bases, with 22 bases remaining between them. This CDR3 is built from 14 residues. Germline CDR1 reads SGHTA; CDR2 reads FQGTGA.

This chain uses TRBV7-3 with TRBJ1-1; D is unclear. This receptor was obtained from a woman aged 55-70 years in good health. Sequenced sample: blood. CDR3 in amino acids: CASSTTGPQANAFF. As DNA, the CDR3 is TGTGCCAGCAGTACAACCGGGCCCCAGGCCAACGCTTTCTTT.